This T cell receptor (beta chain) is drawn from a study of early T cells in non-severe SARS-CoV-2 infection. Study outcomes and limitations: VDJdb matching, biased toward anti-spike CD8 responses, missed private and CD4 specificities.

There are a few counts of this clonotype. Its matching antigen is unknown. Unique molecular identifiers tagged individual cDNA molecules. TCRdb analysed the 5' RACE reads with MiXCR anew, one entry per CDR3 protein. The sample carries about 60,000 distinct CDR3 sequences, 20% to 25% recorded once. This CDR3 has 13 amino acids. CDR1 is SGHTA, CDR2 FQGNSA, per germline. J lost 16 bases, V lost 1 base, and 6 bases had no gene match. This TCR derives from an adult who was a healthcare worker with PCR-confirmed SARS-CoV-2 infection or an uninfected control (not recorded which). The V gene is TRBV7-2, the J gene TRBJ2-4; 11 bases are a match to TRBD1. The sample consisted of whole blood, taken at baseline. The CDR3 sequence: CASSLGGDRGSYF. As DNA, the CDR3 is TGTGCCAGCAGCTTAGGTGGGGACAGGGGGTCATACTTC.